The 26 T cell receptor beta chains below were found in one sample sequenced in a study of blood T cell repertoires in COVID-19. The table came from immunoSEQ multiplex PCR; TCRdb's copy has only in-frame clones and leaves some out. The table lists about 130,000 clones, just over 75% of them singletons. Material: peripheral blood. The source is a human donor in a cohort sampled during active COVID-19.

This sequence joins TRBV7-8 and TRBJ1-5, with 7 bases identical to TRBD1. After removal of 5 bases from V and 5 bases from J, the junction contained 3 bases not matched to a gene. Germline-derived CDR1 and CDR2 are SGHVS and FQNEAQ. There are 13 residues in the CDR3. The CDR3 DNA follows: TGTGCCAGCAGCCGAGACAGGGATCAGCCCCAGCATTTT. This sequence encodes CASSRDRDQPQHF. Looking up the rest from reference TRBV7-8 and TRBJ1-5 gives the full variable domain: GAGVSQSPRYKVAKRGQDVALRCDPISGHVSLFWYQQALGQGPEFLTYFQNEAQLDKSGLPSDRFFAERPEGSVSTLKIQRTQQEDSAVYLCASSRDRDQPQHFGDGTRLSIL.

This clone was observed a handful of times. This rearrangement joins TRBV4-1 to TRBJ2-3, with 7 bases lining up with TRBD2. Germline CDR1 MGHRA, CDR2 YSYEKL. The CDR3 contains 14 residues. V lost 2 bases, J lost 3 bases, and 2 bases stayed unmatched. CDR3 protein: CASSQWGGTDTQYF. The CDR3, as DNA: TGCGCCAGCAGCCAATGGGGGGGGACAGATACGCAGTATTTT.

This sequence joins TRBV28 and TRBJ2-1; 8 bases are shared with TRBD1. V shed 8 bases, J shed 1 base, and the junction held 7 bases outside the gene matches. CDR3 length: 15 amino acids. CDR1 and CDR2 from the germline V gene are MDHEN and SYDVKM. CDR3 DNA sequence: TGTGCCAGCTCAACCCGGGACAGGTCCTACAATGAGCAGTTCTTC. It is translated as CASSTRDRSYNEQFF.

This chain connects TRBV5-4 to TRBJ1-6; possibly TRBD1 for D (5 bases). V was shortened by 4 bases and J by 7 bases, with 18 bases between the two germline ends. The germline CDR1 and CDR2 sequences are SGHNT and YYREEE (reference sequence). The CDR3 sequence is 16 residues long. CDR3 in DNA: TGTGCCAGCAGCGACCCCCGAGCAGGGCGAAATTCACCCCTCCACTTT. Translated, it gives CASSDPRAGRNSPLHF.

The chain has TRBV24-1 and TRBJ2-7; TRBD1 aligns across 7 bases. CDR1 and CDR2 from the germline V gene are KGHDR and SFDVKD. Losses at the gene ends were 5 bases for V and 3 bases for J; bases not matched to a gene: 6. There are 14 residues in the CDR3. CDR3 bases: TGTGCCACCAGTGCACGACAGGGAAGCTACGAGCAGTACTTC. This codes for CATSARQGSYEQYF.

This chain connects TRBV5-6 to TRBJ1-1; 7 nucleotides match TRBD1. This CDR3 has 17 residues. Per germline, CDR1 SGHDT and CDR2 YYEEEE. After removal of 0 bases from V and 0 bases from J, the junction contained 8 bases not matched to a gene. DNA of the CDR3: TGTGCCAGCAGCTTGGAACCCCAGACAGGGATGAACACTGAAGCTTTCTTT. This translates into CASSLEPQTGMNTEAFF.

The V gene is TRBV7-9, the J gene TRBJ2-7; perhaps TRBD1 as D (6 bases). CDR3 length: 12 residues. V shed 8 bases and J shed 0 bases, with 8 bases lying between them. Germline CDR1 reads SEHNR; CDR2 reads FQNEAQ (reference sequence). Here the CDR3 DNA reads TGTGCCAGCGGGGACAACTCCTACGAGCAGTACTTC. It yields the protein CASGDNSYEQYF. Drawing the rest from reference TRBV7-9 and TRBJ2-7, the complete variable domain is DTGVSQNPRHKITKRGQNVTFRCDPISEHNRLYWYRQTLGQGPEFLTYFQNEAQLEKSRLLSDRFSAERPKGSFSTLEIQRTEQGDSAMYLCASGDNSYEQYFGPGTRLTVT.

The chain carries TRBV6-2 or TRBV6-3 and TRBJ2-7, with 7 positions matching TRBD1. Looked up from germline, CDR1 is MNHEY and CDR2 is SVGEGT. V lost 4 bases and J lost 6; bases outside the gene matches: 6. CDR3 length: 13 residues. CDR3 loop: CASSSTGEREQYF. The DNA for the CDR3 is TGTGCCAGCAGTTCTACAGGGGAACGCGAGCAGTACTTC.

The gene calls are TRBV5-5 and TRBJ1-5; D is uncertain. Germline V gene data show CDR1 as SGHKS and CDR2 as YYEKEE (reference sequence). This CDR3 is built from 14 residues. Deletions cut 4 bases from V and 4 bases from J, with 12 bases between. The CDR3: CASSPYGGNQPQHF. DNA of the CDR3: TGTGCCAGCAGCCCTTACGGAGGGAATCAGCCCCAGCATTTT.

The CDR3 sequence: CASSPGQGDYGYTF. CDR3 coding DNA: TGTGCCAGCAGCCCGGGACAGGGGGACTATGGCTACACCTTC. The chain recombines TRBV6-5 with TRBJ1-2, with TRBD1 identical over 11 bases. Germline lookup yields CDR1 MNHEY and CDR2 SVGAGI. V lost 6 bases to trimming and J lost 3 bases; unmatched junction nucleotides: 3. CDR3 length: 14 residues.

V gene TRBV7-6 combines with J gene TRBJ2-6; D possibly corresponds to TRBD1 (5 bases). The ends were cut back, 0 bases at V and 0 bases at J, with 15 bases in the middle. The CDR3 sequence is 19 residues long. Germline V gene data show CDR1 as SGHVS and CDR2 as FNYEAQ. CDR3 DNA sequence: TGTGCCAGCAGCTTAGCGTTAGGGGCTAAGGGCTCTGGGGCCAACGTCCTGACTTTC. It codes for CASSLALGAKGSGANVLTF.

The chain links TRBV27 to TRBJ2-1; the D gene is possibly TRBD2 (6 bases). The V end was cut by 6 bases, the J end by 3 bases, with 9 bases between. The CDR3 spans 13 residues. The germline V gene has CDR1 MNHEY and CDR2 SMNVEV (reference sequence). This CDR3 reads CASRPGSYNEQFF. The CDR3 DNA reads TGTGCCAGCAGACCCGGGAGCTACAATGAGCAGTTCTTC.

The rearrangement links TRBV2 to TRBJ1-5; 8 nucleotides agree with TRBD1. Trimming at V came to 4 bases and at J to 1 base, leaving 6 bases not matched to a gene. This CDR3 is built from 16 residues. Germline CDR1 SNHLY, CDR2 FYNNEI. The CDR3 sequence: CASSAQGARSNQPQHF. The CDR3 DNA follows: TGTGCCAGCAGTGCGCAGGGGGCTCGGAGCAATCAGCCCCAGCATTTT. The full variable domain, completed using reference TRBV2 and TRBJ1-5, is EPEVTQTPSHQVTQMGQEVILRCVPISNHLYFYWYRQILGQKVEFLVSFYNNEISEKSEIFDDQFSVERPDGSNFTLKIRSTKLEDSAMYFCASSAQGARSNQPQHFGDGTRLSIL.

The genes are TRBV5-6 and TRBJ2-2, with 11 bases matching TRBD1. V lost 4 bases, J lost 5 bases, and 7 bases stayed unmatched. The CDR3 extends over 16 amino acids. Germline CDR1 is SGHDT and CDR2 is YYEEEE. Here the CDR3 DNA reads TGTGCCAGCAGCGCCGGGACAGGGGGTTCGACCGGGGAGCTGTTTTTT. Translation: CASSAGTGGSTGELFF.

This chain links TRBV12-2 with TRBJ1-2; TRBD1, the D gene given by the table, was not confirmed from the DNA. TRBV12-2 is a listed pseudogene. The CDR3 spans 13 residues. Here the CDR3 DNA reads TGTGCGCCCTCCGCGAGGGGGCACTATGGCTACACCTTC. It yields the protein CAPSARGHYGYTF.

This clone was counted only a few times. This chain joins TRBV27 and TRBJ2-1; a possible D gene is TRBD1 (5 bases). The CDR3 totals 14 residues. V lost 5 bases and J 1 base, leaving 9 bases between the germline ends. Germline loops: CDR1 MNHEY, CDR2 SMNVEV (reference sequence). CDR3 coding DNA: TGTGCCAGCAGTATCAGGGATTCCTACAATGAGCAGTTCTTC. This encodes CASSIRDSYNEQFF.

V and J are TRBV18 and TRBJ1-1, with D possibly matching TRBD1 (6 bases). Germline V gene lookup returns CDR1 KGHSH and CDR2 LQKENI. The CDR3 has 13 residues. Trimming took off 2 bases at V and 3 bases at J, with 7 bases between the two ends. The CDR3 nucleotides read TGTGCCAGCTCACCAGGACAGTACACTGAAGCTTTCTTT. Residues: CASSPGQYTEAFF.

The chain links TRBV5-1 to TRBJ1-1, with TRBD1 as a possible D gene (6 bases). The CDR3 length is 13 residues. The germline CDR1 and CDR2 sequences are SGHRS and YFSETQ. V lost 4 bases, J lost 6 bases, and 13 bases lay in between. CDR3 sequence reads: CASSIDRYPEAFF. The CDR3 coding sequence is TGCGCCAGCAGCATTGACAGGTACCCTGAAGCTTTCTTT.

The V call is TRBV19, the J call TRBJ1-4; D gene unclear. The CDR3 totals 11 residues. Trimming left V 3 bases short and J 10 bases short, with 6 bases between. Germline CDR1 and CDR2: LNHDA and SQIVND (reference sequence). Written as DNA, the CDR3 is TGTGCCAGTAGTATCGCGTTAAAACTGTTTTTT. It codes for CASSIALKLFF.

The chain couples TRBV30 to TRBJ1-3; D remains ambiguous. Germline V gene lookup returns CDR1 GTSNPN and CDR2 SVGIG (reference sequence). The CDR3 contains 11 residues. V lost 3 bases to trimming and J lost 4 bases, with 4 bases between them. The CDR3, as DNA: TGTGCCTGGAGCCTAGGAAACACCATATATTTT. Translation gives CAWSLGNTIYF.

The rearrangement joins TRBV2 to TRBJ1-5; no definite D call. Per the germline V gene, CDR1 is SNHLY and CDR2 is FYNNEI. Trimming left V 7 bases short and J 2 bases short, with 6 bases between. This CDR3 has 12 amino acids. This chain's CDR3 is CASTGGNQPQHF. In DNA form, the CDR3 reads TGTGCCAGCACGGGAGGCAATCAGCCCCAGCATTTT.

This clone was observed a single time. The DNA of the CDR3 is TGTGCCAGCAGCCCCTGGACAGGGGACTATGGCTACACCTTC. This codes for CASSPWTGDYGYTF. V is TRBV27 and J is TRBJ1-2; 9 nucleotides match TRBD1. This CDR3 has 14 amino acids. Germline assignment: CDR1 MNHEY and CDR2 SMNVEV (reference sequence). J was trimmed by 3 bases and V by 6 bases; bases with no gene match: 5.

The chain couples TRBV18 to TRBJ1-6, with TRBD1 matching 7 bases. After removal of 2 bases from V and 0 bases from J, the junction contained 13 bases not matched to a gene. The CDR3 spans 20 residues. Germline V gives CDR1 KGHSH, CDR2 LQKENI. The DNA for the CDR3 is TGTGCCAGCTCACCAAATGGGCTACTGGACAGGAGCTCCTATAATTCACCCCTCCACTTT. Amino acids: CASSPNGLLDRSSYNSPLHF.

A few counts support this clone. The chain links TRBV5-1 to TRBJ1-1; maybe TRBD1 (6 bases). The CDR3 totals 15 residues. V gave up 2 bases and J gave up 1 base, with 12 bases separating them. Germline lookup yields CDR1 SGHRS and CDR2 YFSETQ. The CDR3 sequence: CASSLAGHENTEAFF. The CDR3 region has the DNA TGCGCCAGCAGCTTAGCGGGACACGAGAACACTGAAGCTTTCTTT. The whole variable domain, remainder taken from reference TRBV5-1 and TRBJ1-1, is KAGVTQTPRYLIKTRGQQVTLSCSPISGHRSVSWYQQTPGQGLQFLFEYFSETQRNKGNFPGRFSGRQFSNSRSEMNVSTLELGDSALYLCASSLAGHENTEAFFGQGTRLTVV.

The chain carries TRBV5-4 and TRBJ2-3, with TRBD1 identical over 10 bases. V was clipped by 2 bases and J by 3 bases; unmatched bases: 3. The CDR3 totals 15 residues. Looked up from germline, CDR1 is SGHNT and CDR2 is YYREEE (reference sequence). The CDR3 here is CASSLDRGQTDTQYF. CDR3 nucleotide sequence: TGTGCCAGCAGCTTAGACAGGGGGCAAACAGATACGCAGTATTTT.

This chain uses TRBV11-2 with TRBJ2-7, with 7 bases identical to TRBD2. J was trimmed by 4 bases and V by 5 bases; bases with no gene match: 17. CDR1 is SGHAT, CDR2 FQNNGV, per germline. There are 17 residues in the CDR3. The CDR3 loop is CASSPGDTFGGGYEQYF. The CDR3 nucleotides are TGTGCCAGCAGCCCGGGGGATACGTTTGGCGGGGGATACGAGCAGTACTTC.